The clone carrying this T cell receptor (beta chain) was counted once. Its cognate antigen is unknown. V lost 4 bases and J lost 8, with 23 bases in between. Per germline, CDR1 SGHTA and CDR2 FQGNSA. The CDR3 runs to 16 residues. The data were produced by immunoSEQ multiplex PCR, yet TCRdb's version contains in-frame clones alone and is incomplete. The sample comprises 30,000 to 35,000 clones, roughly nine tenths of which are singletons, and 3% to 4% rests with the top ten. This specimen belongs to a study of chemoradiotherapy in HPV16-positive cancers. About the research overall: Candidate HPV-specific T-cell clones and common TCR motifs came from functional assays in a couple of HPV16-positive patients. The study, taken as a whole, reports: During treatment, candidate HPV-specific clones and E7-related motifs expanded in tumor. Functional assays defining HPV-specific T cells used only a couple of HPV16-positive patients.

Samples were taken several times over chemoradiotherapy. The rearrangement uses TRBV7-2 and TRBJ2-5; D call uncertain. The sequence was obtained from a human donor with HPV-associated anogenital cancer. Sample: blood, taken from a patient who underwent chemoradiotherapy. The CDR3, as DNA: TGTGCCAGCAGCTCATTCGACGGGCGGCCCTTCGGAACCCAGTACTTC. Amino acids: CASSSFDGRPFGTQYF. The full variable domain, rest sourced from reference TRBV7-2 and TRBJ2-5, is GAGVSQSPSNKVTEKGKDVELRCDPISGHTALYWYRQSLGQGLEFLIYFQGNSAPDKSGLPSDRFSAERTGGSVSTLTIQRTQQEDSAVYLCASSSFDGRPFGTQYFGPGTRLLVL.